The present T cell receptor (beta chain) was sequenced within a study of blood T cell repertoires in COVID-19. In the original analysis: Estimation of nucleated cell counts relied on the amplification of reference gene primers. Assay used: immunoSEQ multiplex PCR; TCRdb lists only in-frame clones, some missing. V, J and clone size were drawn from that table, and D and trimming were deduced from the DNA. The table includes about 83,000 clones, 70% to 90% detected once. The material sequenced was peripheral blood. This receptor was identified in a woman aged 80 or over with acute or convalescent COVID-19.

CDR3 sequence (DNA): TGTGCCAGCAGCACGCGACAGGGAGCCAAAAACATTCAGTACTTC. Translating gives CASSTRQGAKNIQYF. This chain connects TRBV7-2 to TRBJ2-4; 7 bases match TRBD1. This CDR3 contains 15 residues. The trim removed 5 bases at V and 0 bases at J, leaving 4 bases unmatched. The germline CDR1 and CDR2 sequences are SGHTA and FQGNSA.